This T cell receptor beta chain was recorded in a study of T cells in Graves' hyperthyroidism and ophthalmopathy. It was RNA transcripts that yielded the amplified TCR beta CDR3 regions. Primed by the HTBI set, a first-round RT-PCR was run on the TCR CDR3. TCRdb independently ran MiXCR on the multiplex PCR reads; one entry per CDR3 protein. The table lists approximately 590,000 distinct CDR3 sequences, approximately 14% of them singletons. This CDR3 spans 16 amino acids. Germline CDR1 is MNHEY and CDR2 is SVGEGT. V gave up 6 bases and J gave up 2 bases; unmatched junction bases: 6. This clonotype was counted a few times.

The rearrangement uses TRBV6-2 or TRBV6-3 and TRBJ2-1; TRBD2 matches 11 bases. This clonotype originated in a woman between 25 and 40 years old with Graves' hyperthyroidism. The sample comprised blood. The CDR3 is CASRRLAGRAYNEQFF. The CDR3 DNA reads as TGTGCCAGCAGAAGACTAGCGGGAAGGGCCTACAATGAGCAGTTCTTC.